Listed below are T cell receptor beta chains from one sample, sequenced in a study of long-term antiretroviral therapy in people with HIV. The assay was immunoSEQ multiplex PCR, and TCRdb's table has in-frame clones only and misses some. This table has over 35,000 clones, about 86% appearing once. Here the sequenced sample was unsorted PBMCs, taken just before starting antiretroviral therapy. The receptors stem from a woman under 30 with HIV. Both conserved end residues are part of each CDR3. The D gene is left open where the match is weak. Rows may omit the clone size; those that give it use once, few, many or a size class.

>TRBD1|-|TRBV11-2|TRBJ2-6
CASGDRALSGANVLTF
TGTGCCAGCGGGGACAGGGCCCTCTCTGGGGCCAACGTCCTGACTTTC
>-|-|TRBV11-2|TRBJ2-7
CASQGGVEQYF
TGTGCCAGCCAGGGGGGGGTCGAGCAGTACTTC
>TRBD1|-|TRBV2|TRBJ1-2
CASSTRRGLDGYTF
TGTGCCAGCAGTACGCGCAGGGGGTTGGATGGCTACACCTTC
>TRBD1|-|TRBV9|TRBJ2-6
CASSVGRTGIGANVLTF
TGTGCCAGCAGCGTAGGGAGGACAGGGATTGGGGCCAACGTCCTGACTTTC
>-|-|TRBV4-3|TRBJ2-3
CASSQERPSTDTQYF
TGCGCCAGCAGCCAAGAACGCCCCAGCACAGATACGCAGTATTTT
>-|-|TRBV4-3|TRBJ2-5
CASSLQKDGTQYF
TGCGCCAGCAGCCTCCAAAAAGACGGGACCCAGTACTTC
>TRBD2|once|TRBV18|TRBJ2-2
CASSPTLTSVGELFF
TGTGCCAGCTCACCTACTTTAACTAGCGTCGGGGAGCTGTTTTTT
>TRBD2|-|TRBV28|TRBJ2-4
CASRGLAGRPKNIQYF
TGTGCCAGCAGAGGACTAGCGGGAAGACCCAAAAACATTCAGTACTTC
>TRBD2|-|TRBV6-1|TRBJ2-1
CASSSSSGRVYEQFF
TGTGCCAGCAGCTCATCTAGCGGGAGAGTCTATGAGCAGTTCTTC
>TRBD2|-|TRBV7-9|TRBJ2-7
CASSPVGRGGYEQYF
TGTGCCAGCAGTCCGGTGGGGCGGGGAGGGTACGAGCAGTACTTC
>-|-|TRBV5-1|TRBJ2-3
CASPLGCIAERSTDTQYF
TGCGCCAGCCCACTCGGCTGCATAGCGGAGAGAAGCACAGATACGCAGTATTTT
>TRBD1|medium-sized|TRBV27|TRBJ1-2
CASSLSPDRENYGYTF
TGTGCCAGCAGTTTATCCCCCGACAGGGAAAACTATGGCTACACCTTC
>-|-|TRBV20-1|TRBJ2-1
CSVYNEQFF
TGCAGTGTTTACAATGAGCAGTTCTTC
>-|few|TRBV7-9|TRBJ1-1
CASSLGTEAFF
TGTGCCAGCAGCTTGGGGACTGAAGCTTTCTTT
>TRBD2|-|TRBV7-2|TRBJ2-5
CASSAAGLAWGETQYF
TGTGCCAGCAGCGCCGCGGGACTAGCTTGGGGAGAGACCCAGTACTTC
>TRBD1|-|TRBV19|TRBJ2-7
CASSKAGQGVYEQYF
TGTGCCAGTAGTAAGGCCGGACAGGGAGTGTACGAGCAGTACTTC
>TRBD2|once|TRBV4-3|TRBJ2-3
CASSQGGSGGTQYF
TGCGCCAGCAGCCAAGGGGGTAGCGGGGGAACGCAGTATTTT
>-|-|TRBV7-9|TRBJ2-7
CASSHPGGPGRSYEQYF
TGTGCCAGCAGCCATCCCGGAGGGCCAGGGAGGTCCTACGAGCAGTACTTC
>TRBD1|-|TRBV6-5|TRBJ2-1
CATRQGTDNEQFF
TGTGCCACACGACAGGGCACGGACAATGAGCAGTTCTTC
>-|-|TRBV5-1|TRBJ2-1
CASSPRQTPYPSNEQFF
TGCGCCAGCAGCCCCCGGCAGACCCCTTATCCTTCCAATGAGCAGTTCTTC
>-|-|TRBV11-3|TRBJ2-7
CASSLGPDSYEQYF
TGTGCCAGCAGCTTAGGGCCCGATTCCTACGAGCAGTACTTC
>TRBD2|-|TRBV6-5|TRBJ2-7
CASSYSKGGRGEQYF
TGTGCCAGCAGTTACTCGAAGGGCGGGAGGGGCGAGCAGTACTTC
>-|-|TRBV19|TRBJ1-3
CASSIWGRLSGNTIYF
TGTGCCAGTAGTATTTGGGGTCGTCTCTCTGGAAACACCATATATTTT
>-|-|TRBV7-3|TRBJ1-1
CASSERGATEAFF
TGTGCCAGCAGCGAGAGGGGGGCCACTGAAGCTTTCTTT
>TRBD1|-|TRBV5-4|TRBJ1-3
CASSLHVQGASGNTIYF
TGTGCCAGCAGCCTACATGTACAGGGGGCGTCTGGAAACACCATATATTTT
>-|-|TRBV7-2|TRBJ2-4
CASSLEGWRHGENIQYF
TGTGCCAGCAGCTTAGAGGGGTGGCGACACGGTGAAAACATTCAGTACTTC
>-|-|TRBV6-5|TRBJ2-7
CASSYSPGHPSNEQYF
TGTGCCAGCAGTTACTCTCCGGGTCACCCCTCCAACGAGCAGTACTTC
>-|-|TRBV29-1|TRBJ2-3
CSVGGVTGADTQYF
TGCAGCGTAGGGGGGGTGACAGGGGCAGATACGCAGTATTTT